This record covers a single T cell receptor beta chain. These data originate in a study of radiotherapy plus CTLA-4 blockade in lung cancer. Repertoires were generated with immunoSEQ multiplex PCR, while TCRdb's copy carries only in-frame clones and drops some. This sample yields about 87,000 clones, of which around 90% are seen a single time; approximately 16% belongs to the top ten. Per germline, CDR1 MNHNS and CDR2 SASEGT. Trimming cost V 3 bases and J 4 bases; bases outside gene matches: 3. CDR3 length equals 14 residues. Sequencing was performed on peripheral blood, taken from a patient treated with radiotherapy plus ipilimumab. The source is a human donor with non-small cell lung cancer that progressed on radiotherapy plus ipilimumab. The chain links TRBV6-1 to TRBJ1-5; TRBD1 matches 7 bases. The CDR3 spells CASSDSGGNQPQHF. The DNA of the CDR3 is TGTGCCAGCAGTGACTCAGGGGGTAATCAGCCCCAGCATTTT.